This T cell receptor beta chain was captured by sequencing in a study of CD8 T cells in ankylosing spondylitis. Study results and caveats: Typical of ankylosing spondylitis blood, it appeared, was a TCR beta motif of fewer than 10 highly homologous variants.

The germline gives CDR1 MNHNY, CDR2 SVGAGI (reference sequence). The V segment lost 9 bases and the J segment 5 bases; nucleotides outside the gene matches: 5. The length of the CDR3 is 13 residues. On this clonotype: Its antigen remains unknown.

Via MiXCR, TCRdb re-called the 5' RACE reads, giving one row per CDR3 protein. Among 500,000 to 550,000 distinct CDR3 sequences, roughly 13% were seen once, and the ten largest hold under 7.5%. The receptor comes from a male donor with ankylosing spondylitis. The sequenced sample was blood, either unsorted or a sorted T cell fraction (not recorded which). This chain joins TRBV6-6 and TRBJ1-5, with 9 nucleotides matching TRBD1. The CDR3 sequence: CASRDRDHQPQHF. The CDR3, as DNA: TGTGCCAGTCGGGACAGGGATCATCAGCCCCAGCATTTT.